The present T cell receptor (beta chain) was sequenced within a study of blood T cell repertoires in COVID-19. Overall study context: COVID-19 samples collected from the United States, Italy and Spain covered acute and convalescent phases. PBMCs, B-cell-depleted T cells, or T cells provided the cDNA or gDNA that made up the material.

Profiled with immunoSEQ multiplex PCR; TCRdb holds only in-frame clones, not every one. The sample consists of some 250,000 clones, more than 75% of them appearing once. Participants, 18 to 89 years old, spanned under 25 US areas. Before being deemed recovered, Cohort 3 donors had two negative PCRs, clearance, or symptom resolution. CDR1 and CDR2 from the germline V gene are LGHNA and YNFKEQ. V lost 1 base and J 7 bases, leaving 11 bases between the germline ends. The CDR3 contains 14 residues. Sequencing was carried out using PBMCs or T cells enriched from blood (not recorded which). The chain has TRBV4-2 and TRBJ1-5; D is undetermined. The clonotype comes from a young man who had recovered from COVID-19. Written as DNA, the CDR3 is TGTGCCAGCAGCCAAGTGAGGGCCCCACAGCCCCAGCATTTT. Its translation is CASSQVRAPQPQHF.